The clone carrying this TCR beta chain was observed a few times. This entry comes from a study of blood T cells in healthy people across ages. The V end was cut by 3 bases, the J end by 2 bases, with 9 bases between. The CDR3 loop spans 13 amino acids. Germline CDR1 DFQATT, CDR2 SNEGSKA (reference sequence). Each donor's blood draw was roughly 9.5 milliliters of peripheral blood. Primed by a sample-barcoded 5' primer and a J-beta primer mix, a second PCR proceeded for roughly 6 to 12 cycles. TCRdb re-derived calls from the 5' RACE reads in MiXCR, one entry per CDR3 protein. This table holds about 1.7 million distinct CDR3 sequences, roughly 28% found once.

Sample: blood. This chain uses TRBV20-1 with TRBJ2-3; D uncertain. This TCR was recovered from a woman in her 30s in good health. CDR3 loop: CSARGYDTDTQYF. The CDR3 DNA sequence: TGCAGTGCTAGGGGCTACGACACAGATACGCAGTATTTT.